This entry lists 10 T cell receptor beta chains sequenced from one sample in a study of T cells in Graves' hyperthyroidism and ophthalmopathy. Amplification targeted TCR beta CDR3 regions from RNA transcripts. HTBI primers were the set used in a first-round RT-PCR of the TCR CDR3. In TCRdb, the multiplex PCR reads were re-called with MiXCR into one record per CDR3 protein. The table lists hundreds of thousands of distinct CDR3 sequences, about 15% of them singletons. Sample: blood. Receptors were obtained from a woman aged 18-30 years with Graves' hyperthyroidism.

This clonotype was counted only a few times. This chain joins TRBV2 and TRBJ2-1; 12 bases are shared with TRBD2. The CDR3 is 17 residues long. The trim removed 4 bases at V and 2 bases at J, leaving 6 bases unmatched. Germline V gene data show CDR1 as SNHLY and CDR2 as FYNNEI. The CDR3 coding sequence is TGTGCCAGCAGTGGAGCTAGCGGGGGGGATCCCTACAATGAGCAGTTCTTC. Protein: CASSGASGGDPYNEQFF.

The table lists this clonotype with many counts. The chain employs TRBV2 and TRBJ2-1; 9 bases line up with TRBD2. This CDR3 is built from 17 residues. The germline CDR1 and CDR2 sequences are SNHLY and FYNNEI. V was clipped by 5 bases and J by 7 bases; unmatched bases: 15. CDR3 loop: CASSFQPTAGGRNEQFF. The CDR3, as DNA: TGTGCCAGCAGTTTCCAGCCTACGGCGGGAGGGAGGAATGAGCAGTTCTTC.

This clonotype was counted a few times. The chain uses TRBV24-1 and TRBJ2-3, with no clear D. This CDR3 comprises 14 residues. Per germline, CDR1 KGHDR and CDR2 SFDVKD. V was shortened by 3 bases and J by 2 bases, with 8 bases between the two germline ends. In DNA form, the CDR3 reads TGTGCCACCAGTGATAGGGTGGACACAGATACGCAGTATTTT. Protein sequence: CATSDRVDTDTQYF.

This clonotype was counted at least ten times. For the CDR3, the DNA is TGTGCCAGCAGCTCCTCCGGGACAGGGGTCTATGGCTACACCTTC. Amino acids: CASSSSGTGVYGYTF. The chain employs TRBV11-2 and TRBJ1-2; 10 bases are shared with TRBD1. CDR1 SGHAT and CDR2 FQNNGV come from the germline V gene. The length of the CDR3 is 15 residues. The J segment lost 4 bases and the V segment lost 4 bases, leaving 6 bases of the junction unmatched.

With regard to this clonotype: This sequence may be a read error, since a much larger clone differs from it by one base. This chain uses TRBV30 with TRBJ2-1; 8 bases agree with TRBD1. Looked up from germline, CDR1 is GTSNPN and CDR2 is SVGIG (reference sequence). The junction had 13 bases not matched to a gene; V was cut back by 3 bases and J by 15 bases. The CDR3 length is 13 residues. Here the CDR3 DNA reads TGTGCCTGGAGGTCAGGAGGACAGGGTAAGCGGTTCTTC. Residues: CAWRSGGQGKRFF.

This clonotype was seen repeatedly, ten times or more. The chain carries TRBV6-1 and TRBJ2-1; 10 nucleotides align to TRBD2. J gave up 1 base and V 8 bases, and 5 bases lay outside the gene matches. Germline V gene data show CDR1 as MNHNS and CDR2 as SASEGT. The CDR3 totals 15 residues. The DNA of the CDR3 is TGTGCCAGCCTCCTAGCGGGAGTGTCCTACAATGAGCAGTTCTTC. Its protein is CASLLAGVSYNEQFF.

This clonotype was counted at least ten times. J is TRBJ2-1 and V is TRBV28; tentative D call: TRBD2 (5 bases). The CDR3 covers 14 residues. The germline gives CDR1 MDHEN, CDR2 SYDVKM. The V and J ends lost 3 bases and 9 bases respectively, with 15 bases between them. Written as DNA, the CDR3 is TGTGCCAGCAGTTTGAGCGGCTTTGTTGGTGAGCAGTTCTTC. Amino acid sequence: CASSLSGFVGEQFF.

This chain links TRBV6-1 with TRBJ2-1; 14 nucleotides align to TRBD2. The CDR3 has 16 residues. Germline V CDR1 and CDR2: MNHNS, SASEGT. Trimming took 5 bases from V and 6 from J; bases not matched to a gene: 6. CDR3 sequence reads: CASSHAGTSGSNEQFF. DNA for the CDR3: TGTGCCAGCAGTCACGCCGGGACTAGCGGGAGCAATGAGCAGTTCTTC.

This clonotype has a handful of counts. As DNA, the CDR3 is TGTGCCAGCAGCCTCATAGGAAACATTCAGTACTTC. It codes for CASSLIGNIQYF. V gene TRBV11-2 combines with J gene TRBJ2-4; D gene ambiguous. The V end was cut by 5 bases, the J end by 6 bases, with 8 bases between. The CDR3 covers 12 residues. The V gene's germline CDR1 is SGHAT and CDR2 FQNNGV.

This clonotype occurred a few times. This rearrangement joins TRBV24-1 to TRBJ1-2; 10 bases line up with TRBD1. V lost 3 bases, J lost 4 bases, and 4 bases stayed unmatched. Looked up from germline, CDR1 is KGHDR and CDR2 is SFDVKD. The CDR3 is made up of 15 amino acids. CDR3 in amino acids: CATSDPGQGGYGYTF. CDR3 DNA: TGTGCCACCAGTGATCCTGGACAGGGGGGCTATGGCTACACCTTC.